Listed below are T cell receptor beta chains from one sample, sequenced in a study of T cell responses to AZD1222 COVID-19 vaccine. Measured with immunoSEQ multiplex PCR; TCRdb has only the in-frame clones, and not every one. This table has some 190,000 clones, around 89% appearing once. Source: peripheral blood, taken on day 0 of AZD1222 vaccination. The receptor set was obtained from an adult in good health. The CDR3 runs from the conserved cysteine through the conserved F or W. Fields, in order: V gene, clone size, D gene, J gene, CDR3 protein, CDR3 DNA. D genes are given only for firm matches. For some rows the clone size is stated as once, few or many, or as a class when expanded; others skip it.

V: TRBV6-2/TRBV6-3
size: -
D: -
J: TRBJ2-7
CDR3: CASSYTEDLYEQYF
DNA: TGTGCCAGCAGTTACACCGAGGATCTCTACGAGCAGTACTTC

V: TRBV7-9
size: -
D: TRBD1
J: TRBJ1-3
CDR3: CASSFMTGSGNTIYF
DNA: TGTGCCAGCAGCTTTATGACAGGGTCAGGAAACACCATATATTTT

V: TRBV28
size: -
D: -
J: TRBJ2-7
CDR3: CASSPGWGGPHYEQYF
DNA: TGTGCCAGCAGCCCCGGTTGGGGCGGCCCTCACTACGAGCAGTACTTC

V: TRBV6-5
size: -
D: -
J: TRBJ1-6
CDR3: CASRFTIGNSPLHF
DNA: TGTGCCAGCAGATTTACCATCGGTAATTCACCCCTCCACTTT

V: TRBV9
size: -
D: -
J: TRBJ2-3
CDR3: CASSVALGEDTQYF
DNA: TGTGCCAGCAGCGTAGCGCTAGGAGAGGATACGCAGTATTTT

V: TRBV6-5
size: -
D: -
J: TRBJ2-1
CDR3: CASSQGRGNEQFF
DNA: TGTGCCAGCAGCCAGGGCCGAGGGAATGAGCAGTTCTTC

V: TRBV4-1
size: -
D: -
J: TRBJ1-1
CDR3: CASSQVWGRVGEAFF
DNA: TGCGCCAGCAGCCAAGTGTGGGGCAGGGTAGGTGAAGCTTTCTTT

V: TRBV9
size: -
D: TRBD1
J: TRBJ2-3
CDR3: CASSRDSLVTDTQYF
DNA: TGTGCCAGCAGTAGGGACAGCTTAGTCACAGATACGCAGTATTTT

V: TRBV7-3
size: -
D: -
J: TRBJ1-1
CDR3: CASSLPGNTEAFF
DNA: TGTGCCAGCAGCTTACCGGGGAACACTGAAGCTTTCTTT

V: TRBV10-1
size: -
D: -
J: TRBJ1-1
CDR3: CASSESVRADDGAFF
DNA: TGCGCCAGCAGTGAGTCCGTTCGGGCTGACGATGGTGCTTTCTTT

V: TRBV7-3
size: -
D: -
J: TRBJ2-7
CDR3: CASSLGGLIDEQYF
DNA: TGTGCCAGCAGCTTGGGGGGTTTAATCGACGAGCAGTACTTC

V: TRBV28
size: -
D: -
J: TRBJ1-5
CDR3: CASNRGRQMINQPQHF
DNA: TGTGCCAGCAATAGGGGTCGACAGATGATAAATCAGCCCCAGCATTTT

V: TRBV3-1/TRBV3-2
size: -
D: TRBD1
J: TRBJ1-2
CDR3: CASSQGQMLGYTF
DNA: TGTGCCAGCAGCCAGGGACAGATGTTGGGCTACACCTTC

V: TRBV27
size: -
D: -
J: TRBJ1-2
CDR3: CASSDLKLRSGYTF
DNA: TGTGCCAGCAGTGACCTAAAACTGCGATCTGGCTACACCTTC

V: TRBV6-2/TRBV6-3
size: -
D: -
J: TRBJ1-6
CDR3: CASSYSQGANSPLHF
DNA: TGTGCCAGCAGTTACTCGCAGGGAGCTAATTCACCCCTCCACTTT

V: TRBV19
size: -
D: TRBD1
J: TRBJ1-2
CDR3: CASSERTGAYTF
DNA: TGTGCCAGTAGTGAACGGACAGGGGCCTACACCTTC

V: TRBV6-2/TRBV6-3
size: -
D: TRBD1
J: TRBJ2-3
CDR3: CASSYGTGNRDTQYF
DNA: TGTGCCAGCAGTTACGGGACAGGGAATCGAGATACGCAGTATTTT

V: TRBV5-1
size: -
D: -
J: TRBJ2-3
CDR3: CASSLVVSSTDTQYF
DNA: TGCGCCAGCAGCTTGGTTGTTAGCAGCACAGATACGCAGTATTTT

V: TRBV25-1
size: -
D: TRBD2
J: TRBJ2-3
CDR3: CASSSARGGTDTQYF
DNA: TGTGCCAGCAGTTCGGCGCGGGGGGGCACAGATACGCAGTATTTT

V: TRBV6-6
size: -
D: -
J: TRBJ1-1
CDR3: CASTLTRGLGNTEAFF
DNA: TGTGCCAGCACACTTACCAGGGGATTAGGGAACACTGAAGCTTTCTTT

V: TRBV19
size: once
D: -
J: TRBJ1-2
CDR3: CASSLRAGHGYTF
DNA: TGTGCCAGTAGTCTCAGGGCAGGGCATGGCTACACCTTC

V: TRBV11-2
size: once
D: TRBD1
J: TRBJ1-4
CDR3: CASSPDRGPNEKLFF
DNA: TGTGCCAGCAGCCCCGACAGGGGGCCTAATGAAAAACTGTTTTTT

V: TRBV11-2
size: -
D: -
J: TRBJ1-2
CDR3: CASGPREAYGYTF
DNA: TGTGCCAGCGGACCCCGGGAGGCGTATGGCTACACCTTC

V: TRBV29-1
size: -
D: TRBD1
J: TRBJ2-1
CDR3: CSVDAGGIGNEQFF
DNA: TGCAGCGTTGATGCAGGGGGCATAGGCAATGAGCAGTTCTTC

V: TRBV7-2
size: -
D: -
J: TRBJ1-1
CDR3: CASGGTHRTEAFF
DNA: TGTGCCAGTGGTGGCACCCATAGGACTGAAGCTTTCTTT

V: TRBV6-5
size: -
D: -
J: TRBJ2-1
CDR3: CASSYYEAGDEQFF
DNA: TGTGCCAGCAGTTACTACGAGGCGGGCGATGAGCAGTTCTTC

V: TRBV27
size: once
D: -
J: TRBJ1-2
CDR3: CASSRPGEGGYTF
DNA: TGTGCCAGCTCACGGCCGGGGGAAGGTGGCTACACCTTC

V: TRBV28
size: -
D: -
J: TRBJ1-4
CDR3: CASSLSGNEKLFF
DNA: TGTGCCAGCAGTTTAAGCGGGAATGAAAAACTGTTTTTT

V: TRBV11-2
size: -
D: -
J: TRBJ2-7
CDR3: CASSFRPQSSGEQYF
DNA: TGTGCCAGCAGCTTTAGACCCCAATCCTCGGGGGAGCAGTACTTC

V: TRBV10-3
size: once
D: TRBD1
J: TRBJ1-2
CDR3: CAISEKGQGDYGYTF
DNA: TGTGCCATCAGTGAGAAGGGACAGGGAGACTATGGCTACACCTTC

V: TRBV5-6
size: -
D: -
J: TRBJ2-2
CDR3: CASSLAGPGELFF
DNA: TGTGCCAGCAGCTTGGCCGGCCCCGGGGAGCTGTTTTTT

V: TRBV3-1/TRBV3-2
size: -
D: -
J: TRBJ1-2
CDR3: CASSGYGGGGYTF
DNA: TGTGCCAGCTCCGGGTATGGGGGTGGAGGCTACACCTTC

V: TRBV6-2/TRBV6-3
size: -
D: -
J: TRBJ1-6
CDR3: CASSPTTSSPLHF
DNA: TGTGCCAGCAGCCCGACCACATCATCACCCCTCCACTTT

V: TRBV4-3
size: -
D: -
J: TRBJ1-1
CDR3: CASSSGVMNTEAFF
DNA: TGCGCCAGCAGCAGCGGGGTGATGAACACTGAAGCTTTCTTT

V: TRBV6-5
size: once
D: -
J: TRBJ1-2
CDR3: CASSYLRASGYTF
DNA: TGTGCCAGCAGTTACTTGCGGGCCTCTGGCTACACCTTC

V: TRBV5-6
size: -
D: TRBD2
J: TRBJ2-1
CDR3: CASSGRGLAGNEQFF
DNA: TGTGCCAGCAGCGGCCGTGGACTAGCGGGGAATGAGCAGTTCTTC

V: TRBV18
size: -
D: -
J: TRBJ2-7
CDR3: CASSPRPNDEPAYEQYF
DNA: TGTGCCAGCTCACCGCGCCCCAACGACGAACCCGCCTACGAGCAGTACTTC

V: TRBV18
size: -
D: TRBD1
J: TRBJ1-1
CDR3: CASSLEGANTEAFF
DNA: TGTGCCAGCTCACTGGAGGGGGCGAACACTGAAGCTTTCTTT

V: TRBV11-3
size: once
D: TRBD1
J: TRBJ2-5
CDR3: CASSPGQGTEETQYF
DNA: TGTGCCAGCAGCCCGGGACAGGGGACAGAGGAGACCCAGTACTTC

V: TRBV27
size: -
D: -
J: TRBJ1-6
CDR3: CASTADGGLSYNSPLHF
DNA: TGTGCCAGCACCGCCGACGGGGGGCTCTCCTATAATTCACCCCTCCACTTT

V: TRBV3-1/TRBV3-2
size: -
D: -
J: TRBJ2-5
CDR3: CASSQPDQETQYF
DNA: TGTGCCAGCAGCCAACCGGACCAAGAGACCCAGTACTTC